A single sample is the source of the 5 T cell receptor beta chains below, sequenced in a study of T cells in Graves' hyperthyroidism and ophthalmopathy. From RNA transcripts, TCR beta CDR3 regions were amplified. TCR CDR3 underwent first-round RT-PCR with the HTBI primer set. TCRdb redid the calling of the multiplex PCR reads with MiXCR, one entry per CDR3 protein. Of almost 600,000 distinct CDR3 sequences detected, about 43% appear once; the ten largest clones hold approximately 7.5%. Sequencing input: peripheral blood or thyroid tissue (not recorded which). The receptors shown here come from a woman between 18 and 29 years old with Graves' hyperthyroidism.

In its sample, this clonotype was seen many times. The chain employs TRBV6-2 or TRBV6-3 and TRBJ1-2; TRBD1 might be the D (6 bases). Germline CDR1 MNHEY, CDR2 SVGEGT. The CDR3 has 14 residues. Trimming stripped 5 bases from V and 7 bases from J, with 17 bases between. The CDR3 region has the DNA TGTGCCAGCAGTCTCATGACAGGCCTACTTGGCTACACCTTC. This sequence encodes CASSLMTGLLGYTF.

This chain links TRBV29-1 with TRBJ1-2, with 9 positions matching TRBD1. This CDR3 has 15 residues. The germline V gene has CDR1 SQVTM and CDR2 ANQGSEA. Trimming removed 0 bases from V and 7 bases from J; junction bases left unmatched: 9. CDR3 protein: CSVEDLSGTGSGYTF. As DNA, the CDR3 is TGCAGCGTTGAAGATCTCAGCGGGACAGGGTCTGGCTACACCTTC.

The table lists this clonotype with a few counts. The chain links TRBV9 to TRBJ2-1; D uncertain. Germline loops: CDR1 SGDLS, CDR2 YYNGEE. This CDR3 has 16 amino acids. V lost 4 bases and J 0 bases, leaving 14 bases between the germline ends. DNA of the CDR3: TGTGCCAGCAGCTCACGTCTCTACAGCTCCTACAATGAGCAGTTCTTC. Its protein product is CASSSRLYSSYNEQFF.

There are a few counts of this clonotype. The chain recombines TRBV12-5 with TRBJ1-1; D not resolved. In germline, CDR1 is LGHNT, CDR2 FRNRAP. CDR3 length: 17 amino acids. V gave up 0 bases and J gave up 2 bases, with 16 bases separating them. The CDR3 DNA reads as TGTGCTAGTGGTTTGGTAGCGTTTACAGAAGTCAACACTGAAGCTTTCTTT. Amino acids: CASGLVAFTEVNTEAFF.

The sample holds a few counts of this clonotype. The chain joins TRBV10-3 to TRBJ2-7; D is undetermined. The germline gives CDR1 ENHRY, CDR2 SYGVKD. V lost 2 bases, J lost 0 bases, and 2 bases lay in between. There are 12 residues in the CDR3. The CDR3 DNA follows: TGTGCCATCAGTGAGGTCTCCTACGAGCAGTACTTC. This codes for CAISEVSYEQYF.